The 14 T cell receptor beta chains below were found in one sample sequenced in a study of shared clonotypes between healthy human individuals (dated by TCRdb to 2019 to 2021). The library was made by the immunoSEQ multiplex PCR assay. Here the immuneACCESS table is served through TCRdb, limited to in-frame sequences with V and J called. Missing clones are a known gap in these copies; in checked studies unresolved V genes cover under half, and the rest lacks a known reason. This sample is represented by about 490,000 clones; about 80% of them were singletons. The ten largest account for more than 10% of the sample. The sequencing input was PBMCs. These receptors originate from a woman in her thirties or forties in good health. Some clones in this sample may be carry-over from other donors' samples.

In its sample, this clone was seen a few times. A clone one base away is much larger, so this may be a read error. Other DNA sequences in this specimen translate into the identical CDR3. The gene calls are TRBV28 and TRBJ2-7, with D tentatively TRBD1 (8 bases). This CDR3 comprises 15 residues. The germline CDR1 and CDR2 sequences are MDHEN and SYDVKM. Written as DNA, the CDR3 is TGTGCTAGCAGTTTAGTGGACAGGGACTACCACGAGCAGTACTTC. The encoded protein is CASSLVDRDYHEQYF. Together with reference TRBV28 and TRBJ2-7, the CDR3 gives the full variable domain: DVKVTQSSRYLVKRTGEKVFLECVQDMDHENMFWYRQDPGLGLRLIYFSYDVKMKEKGDIPEGYSVSREKKERFSLILESASTNQTSMYLCASSLVDRDYHEQYFGPGTRLTVT.

The rearrangement joins TRBV5-1 to TRBJ1-1; no clear D gene. Trimming cost V 0 bases and J 3 bases, with 12 bases left between them. CDR1 is SGHRS, CDR2 YFSETQ, per germline. The CDR3 loop spans 15 amino acids. This CDR3 reads CASSLEAPTDTEAFF. The CDR3 coding sequence is TGCGCCAGCAGCTTGGAGGCCCCCACCGACACTGAAGCTTTCTTT.

As for this clone: This specimen includes other DNA sequences encoding the same CDR3. The genes are TRBV4-3 and TRBJ1-1, with unresolved D. CDR3 size: 19 residues. Trimming removed 0 bases at V and 5 bases at J, with 25 bases between. Germline loops: CDR1 LGHNA, CDR2 YSLEER. This CDR3 reads CASSQDNSAGLTGGTEAFF. The DNA for the CDR3 is TGCGCCAGCAGCCAAGATAATTCGGCAGGCCTCACGGGAGGTACTGAAGCTTTCTTT.

Only one count was recorded for this clone. The rearrangement joins TRBV27 to TRBJ1-4; a weak D match, TRBD1 (5 bases). Germline V gives CDR1 MNHEY, CDR2 SMNVEV (reference sequence). The V gene lost 7 bases and the J gene lost 1 base, with 16 bases spanning the gap. The CDR3 has 16 amino acids. CDR3 coding DNA: TGTGCCAGCAAATCCCAGGGTTTTGAAACTAATGAAAAACTGTTTTTT. The encoded protein is CASKSQGFETNEKLFF.

The chain uses TRBV28 and TRBJ1-4, with a weak D call TRBD1 (6 bases). Germline V gives CDR1 MDHEN, CDR2 SYDVKM. The CDR3 runs to 16 residues. V shed 6 bases and J shed 0 bases, with 14 bases lying between them. The CDR3 DNA reads as TGTGCCAGCAGAGGGGGTGGGCCAGCAACTAATGAAAAACTGTTTTTT. Protein sequence: CASRGGGPATNEKLFF. Full variable domain (missing parts from reference TRBV28 and TRBJ1-4): DVKVTQSSRYLVKRTGEKVFLECVQDMDHENMFWYRQDPGLGLRLIYFSYDVKMKEKGDIPEGYSVSREKKERFSLILESASTNQTSMYLCASRGGGPATNEKLFFGSGTQLSVL.

The chain recombines TRBV9 with TRBJ1-2; D may be TRBD1 (6 bases). This CDR3 has 14 residues. V gave up 4 bases and J gave up 3 bases, with 13 bases separating them. Looked up from germline, CDR1 is SGDLS and CDR2 is YYNGEE. Here the CDR3 reads CASSPEGQHYGYTF. The CDR3 bases are TGTGCCAGCAGCCCCGAAGGACAGCACTATGGCTACACCTTC.

This clone was detected once. The rearrangement uses TRBV6-1 and TRBJ2-1, with D uncertain. CDR1 MNHNS and CDR2 SASEGT come from the germline V gene. V lost 7 bases and J 1 base, leaving 8 bases between the germline ends. This CDR3 is built from 13 residues. The CDR3: CASTPASYNEQFF. The CDR3 DNA reads as TGTGCCAGCACCCCGGCGTCCTACAATGAGCAGTTCTTC.

The V and J genes are TRBV5-1 and TRBJ2-5, with D perhaps matching TRBD2 (6 bases). The CDR3 extends over 13 amino acids. Trimming stripped 0 bases from V and 7 bases from J, with 10 bases between. Germline values: CDR1 SGHRS, CDR2 YFSETQ. The CDR3 loop is CASSLAGRGTQYF. Written as DNA, the CDR3 is TGCGCCAGCAGCTTGGCCGGGCGGGGGACCCAGTACTTC.

The J gene is TRBJ2-3, the V gene TRBV7-9; 8 nucleotides agree with TRBD2. The ends lost 2 bases at V and 5 bases at J; junction bases unmatched: 15. The CDR3 loop spans 18 amino acids. CDR1 and CDR2 (germline): SEHNR, FQNEAQ (reference sequence). CDR3 nucleotide sequence: TGTGCCAGCAGCTTAAGGTGGGGACCGGGACTAGGAGAAGATACGCAGTATTTT. Protein: CASSLRWGPGLGEDTQYF.

Only one count was recorded for this clone. The chain couples TRBV30 to TRBJ2-2, with D possibly being TRBD1 or TRBD2 (5 bases each). There are 13 residues in the CDR3. Germline V CDR1 and CDR2: GTSNPN, SVGIG (reference sequence). Trimming shortened V by 5 bases and J by 4 bases, and 11 bases separated the two germline ends. The CDR3 DNA is TGTGCCTGGGGGGACGGGATCACCGGGGAGCTGTTTTTT. Translated, it gives CAWGDGITGELFF.

This clone was seen at least ten times. As DNA, the CDR3 is TGTGCCAGCCAGGGGGGTCAACGGATCTACGAGCAGTACTTC. Protein sequence: CASQGGQRIYEQYF. This rearrangement joins TRBV6-1 to TRBJ2-7; D perhaps matches TRBD1 (7 bases). This CDR3 contains 14 residues. V was clipped by 8 bases and J by 3 bases, with 17 bases between them. Germline V gene data show CDR1 as MNHNS and CDR2 as SASEGT.

The chain links TRBV9 to TRBJ1-3, with a weak D call TRBD1 (6 bases). V was clipped by 3 bases and J by 8 bases, with 18 bases between them. Looked up from germline, CDR1 is SGDLS and CDR2 is YYNGEE. The CDR3 runs to 15 residues. Here the CDR3 DNA reads TGTGCCAGCAGCGCCGGGACACTGGGGTTAGACACCATATATTTT. It is translated as CASSAGTLGLDTIYF. The full variable domain, completed using reference TRBV9 and TRBJ1-3, is DSGVTQTPKHLITATGQRVTLRCSPRSGDLSVYWYQQSLDQGLQFLIQYYNGEERAKGNILERFSAQQFPDLHSELNLSSLELGDSALYFCASSAGTLGLDTIYFGEGSWLTVV.

This clone was counted a single time. The rearrangement links TRBV18 to TRBJ2-2; D not certain. The V end was cut by 2 bases, the J end by 5 bases, with 12 bases between. The germline CDR1 and CDR2 sequences are KGHSH and LQKENI. The CDR3 has 15 residues. CDR3 loop: CASSPSTSATGELFF. In nucleotides, the CDR3 is TGTGCCAGCTCACCAAGCACCTCAGCGACCGGGGAGCTGTTTTTT.

This clone was observed a single time. The chain uses TRBV5-4 and TRBJ2-7, with TRBD2 identical over 11 bases. Trimming took 0 bases from V and 7 from J; bases not matched to a gene: 3. Germline loops: CDR1 SGHNT, CDR2 YYREEE (reference sequence). This CDR3 has 14 residues. CDR3 sequence: CASSLGLAGQEQYF. DNA for the CDR3: TGTGCCAGCAGCTTGGGACTAGCGGGACAGGAGCAGTACTTC.